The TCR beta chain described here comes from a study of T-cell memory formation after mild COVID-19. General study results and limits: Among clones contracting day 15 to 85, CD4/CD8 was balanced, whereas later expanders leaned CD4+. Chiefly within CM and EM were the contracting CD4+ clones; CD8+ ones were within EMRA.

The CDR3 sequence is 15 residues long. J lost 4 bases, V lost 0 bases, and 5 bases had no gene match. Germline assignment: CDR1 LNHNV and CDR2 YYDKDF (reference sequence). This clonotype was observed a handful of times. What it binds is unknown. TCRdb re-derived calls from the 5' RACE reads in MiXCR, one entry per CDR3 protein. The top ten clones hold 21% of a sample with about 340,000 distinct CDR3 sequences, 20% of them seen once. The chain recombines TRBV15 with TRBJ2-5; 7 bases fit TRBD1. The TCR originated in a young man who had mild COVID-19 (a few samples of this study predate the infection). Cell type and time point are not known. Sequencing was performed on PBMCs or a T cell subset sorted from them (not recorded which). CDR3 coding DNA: TGTGCCACCAGCAGAGATTTGGCAGGGGGAGAGACCCAGTACTTC. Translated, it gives CATSRDLAGGETQYF. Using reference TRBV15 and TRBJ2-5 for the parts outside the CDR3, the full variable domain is DAMVIQNPRYQVTQFGKPVTLSCSQTLNHNVMYWYQQKSSQAPKLLFHYYDKDFNNEADTPDNFQSRRPNTSFCFLDIRSPGLGDTAMYLCATSRDLAGGETQYFGPGTRLLVL.